The 7 T cell receptor beta chains below come from one sample, sequenced in a study of blood T cells in healthy people across ages. Then a second PCR, running roughly 7 to 11 cycles, was carried out with a sample-barcoded 5' primer and a J-beta primer mix. TCRdb fed the 5' RACE reads into MiXCR, producing one record per CDR3 protein. The repertoire holds 550,000 to 750,000 distinct CDR3 sequences, with 20% to 25% as singletons. The sample taken for sequencing was blood. The source of these receptors is a man aged 65 to 85 in good health.

This clonotype was detected many times. CDR3 loop: CASSLGDFEQFF. The CDR3 region has the DNA TGCGCCAGCAGCCTCGGGGACTTTGAGCAGTTCTTC. The chain employs TRBV5-1 and TRBJ2-1; possibly TRBD2 for D (6 bases). Germline CDR1 SGHRS, CDR2 YFSETQ. V was clipped by 4 bases and J by 9 bases, with 11 bases between them. The CDR3 totals 12 residues.

V usage is TRBV7-8 and J usage is TRBJ2-7; TRBD2 is a possible D gene (6 bases). The CDR3 runs 14 residues. The germline gives CDR1 SGHVS, CDR2 FQNEAQ. Trimming removed 2 bases at V and 6 bases at J, with 14 bases between. Here the CDR3 reads CASSLNGGGIEQYF. The CDR3 nucleotides read TGTGCCAGCAGCTTAAATGGGGGAGGTATCGAGCAGTACTTC.

The chain carries TRBV3-1 and TRBJ2-5, with D hard to call. The J call may be in error: the DNA end matches TRBJ2-7 better. This CDR3 spans 16 amino acids. CDR1 and CDR2 (germline): LGHDT, YNNKEL (reference sequence). The CDR3 DNA is TGTGCCAGCAGCCCCCCGGGCGCGGCGAGCTCCTACGAGCAGTACTTC. It codes for CASSPPGAASSYEQYF.

This clonotype was seen many times. V gene TRBV2 combines with J gene TRBJ2-1; 14 bases agree with TRBD2. The germline V gene encodes CDR1 SNHLY and CDR2 FYNNEI. The CDR3 extends over 16 amino acids. After removal of 4 bases from V and 9 bases from J, the junction contained 8 bases not matched to a gene. This CDR3 reads CASSVMTSGRVAEQFF. CDR3 DNA sequence: TGTGCCAGCAGTGTCATGACTAGCGGGAGGGTTGCTGAGCAGTTCTTC.

This clonotype occurred a few times. The V call is TRBV2, the J call TRBJ1-4; the match to TRBD1 covers 9 bases. The V gene end was trimmed by 11 bases and the J gene end by 5 bases; junction bases not matched to a gene: 9. The germline V gene has CDR1 SNHLY and CDR2 FYNNEI. This CDR3 spans 14 amino acids. The CDR3 reads CACNTGTGNEKLFF. CDR3 bases: TGTGCCTGCAACACCGGGACAGGGAATGAAAAACTGTTTTTT. The full variable domain, with the rest looked up from reference TRBV2 and TRBJ1-4, is EPEVTQTPSHQVTQMGQEVILRCVPISNHLYFYWYRQILGQKVEFLVSFYNNEISEKSEIFDDQFSVERPDGSNFTLKIRSTKLEDSAMYFCACNTGTGNEKLFFGSGTQLSVL.

The rearrangement joins TRBV7-2 to TRBJ2-3; 7 positions match TRBD2. The CDR3 has 16 amino acids. In germline, CDR1 is SGHTA, CDR2 FQGNSA. V lost 3 bases and J lost 4; bases outside the gene matches: 10. CDR3 loop: CASSFFGGRAADTQYF. The CDR3 DNA sequence: TGTGCCAGCAGCTTCTTTGGGGGGAGGGCGGCAGATACGCAGTATTTT.

This chain links TRBV11-2 with TRBJ2-3, with D possibly being TRBD1 (5 bases). Germline V gene sequence: CDR1 SGHAT, CDR2 FQNNGV. Trimming pared 2 bases from V and 2 bases from J, leaving 11 bases between. This CDR3 is 15 amino acids long. The CDR3 loop is CASSLIAGSTDTQYF. The CDR3 nucleotides are TGTGCCAGCAGCTTAATAGCAGGGTCCACAGATACGCAGTATTTT. Full variable domain (remainder filled in from reference TRBV11-2 and TRBJ2-3): EAGVAQSPRYKIIEKRQSVAFWCNPISGHATLYWYQQILGQGPKLLIQFQNNGVVDDSQLPKDRFSAERLKGVDSTLKIQPAKLEDSAVYLCASSLIAGSTDTQYFGPGTRLTVL.